This TCR beta chain came from a study of cytomegalovirus exposure and HLA in healthy donors. Study observations and caveats: Cytomegalovirus status was reportedly diagnosed by the classifier with high sensitivity and specificity. Other equally common chains were less clonally expanded than HLA-associated TCR beta chains, a later analysis showed. The study reported that TCR beta sequences accurately predicted HLA-A and HLA-B alleles in most subjects.

About this clone itself: Antigen unknown.

Both 60 Vbeta primers and 13 Jbeta primers went into the PCR. The repertoire was sequenced with immunoSEQ multiplex PCR; TCRdb's copy has only in-frame clones and lacks some. This sample yields under 200,000 clones, of which 84% are seen a single time; under 8% belongs to the top ten. The receptor was derived from a man aged 45-65 years in good health and CMV-seropositive. Input material: PBMCs.

CDR3 amino acids: CASSRQGYTEAFF. CDR3 sequence (DNA): TGTGCCAGCAGTCGACAGGGTTACACTGAAGCTTTCTTT. The chain recombines TRBV7-9 with TRBJ1-1; TRBD1 aligns across 7 bases. Germline-derived CDR1 and CDR2 are SEHNR and FQNEAQ (reference sequence). The CDR3 spans 13 residues. J was trimmed by 3 bases and V by 6 bases; bases with no gene match: 4.